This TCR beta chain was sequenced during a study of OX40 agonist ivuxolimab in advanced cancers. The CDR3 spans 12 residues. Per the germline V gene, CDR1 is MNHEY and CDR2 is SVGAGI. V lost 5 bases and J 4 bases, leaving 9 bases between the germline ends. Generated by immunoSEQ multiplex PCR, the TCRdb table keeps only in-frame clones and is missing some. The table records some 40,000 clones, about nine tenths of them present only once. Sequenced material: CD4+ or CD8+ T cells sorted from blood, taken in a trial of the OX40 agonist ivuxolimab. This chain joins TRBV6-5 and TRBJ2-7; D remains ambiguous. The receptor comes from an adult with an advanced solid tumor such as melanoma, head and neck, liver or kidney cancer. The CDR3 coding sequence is TGTGCCAGCAGTGACGCGAGATACGAGCAGTACTTC. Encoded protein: CASSDARYEQYF.